The next 10 T cell receptor beta chains were all read from a single sample in a study of blood T cells in healthy people across ages. A sample-barcoded 5' primer and a J-beta primer mix were used in a second PCR of roughly 7 to 11 cycles. TCRdb re-analysed the 5' RACE reads in MiXCR, keeping a single row per CDR3 protein. The data hold approximately 690,000 distinct CDR3 sequences, with about 43% observed a single time. The sequencing input was blood. The receptor set was obtained from a man older than 75 in good health.

In this sample, this clonotype turned up once. This sequence joins TRBV29-1 and TRBJ2-5, with D maybe TRBD2 (6 bases). Germline V gene lookup returns CDR1 SQVTM and CDR2 ANQGSEA. The V end lost 7 bases, the J end lost 11 bases, and 26 bases lay between the germline ends. The CDR3 length is 14 residues. The CDR3 DNA reads TGCAGCGCTCGAAGTGGAGGGACGCAAGGTGAGCAGTACTTC. Translated, it gives CSARSGGTQGEQYF.

This clonotype was counted only a few times. V gene TRBV11-2 combines with J gene TRBJ2-1, with TRBD1 matching over 10 bases. In germline, CDR1 is SGHAT, CDR2 FQNNGV. This CDR3 has 14 amino acids. The ends lost 5 bases at V and 9 bases at J; junction bases unmatched: 7. This CDR3 is CASSPDRGLGEQFF. CDR3 in DNA: TGTGCCAGCAGCCCTGACAGGGGGCTCGGTGAGCAGTTCTTC.

The table lists this clonotype with many counts. The V gene is TRBV9, the J gene TRBJ2-3, with no clear D. From germline, CDR1 is SGDLS and CDR2 YYNGEE. V shed 0 bases and J shed 3 bases, with 14 bases lying between them. This CDR3 is built from 16 residues. For the CDR3, the DNA is TGTGCCAGCAGCGTAGGAGATGGTAGGCTTACAGATACGCAGTATTTT. This translates into CASSVGDGRLTDTQYF.

CDR3 coding DNA: TGTGCCAGCAGTTCCACTCAGGGGGTGAGCGAAAAACTGTTTTTT. It is translated as CASSSTQGVSEKLFF. This sequence joins TRBV12-3 or TRBV12-4 and TRBJ1-4, with 7 bases lining up with TRBD1. The CDR3 extends over 15 amino acids. Trimming at V came to 4 bases and at J to 8 bases, leaving 10 bases not matched to a gene.

CDR3 residues: CASSSGSKRGTDTQYF. The CDR3 DNA sequence: TGTGCCAGCAGCTCCGGTTCGAAGCGGGGCACAGATACGCAGTATTTT. The J gene is TRBJ2-3, the V gene TRBV7-2, with D tentatively TRBD2 (6 bases). This CDR3 region has 16 residues. Trimming pared 4 bases from V and 1 base from J, leaving 15 bases between. CDR1 SGHTA and CDR2 FQGNSA come from the germline V gene.

This clonotype was seen ten or more times. This rearrangement joins TRBV7-2 to TRBJ2-5; a possible D gene is TRBD2 (5 bases). This CDR3 comprises 16 residues. V was clipped by 5 bases and J by 2 bases, with 18 bases between them. Germline V lookup: CDR1 SGHTA, CDR2 FQGNSA. The CDR3 DNA reads as TGTGCCAGCAGCCCCGGAGGATGGACGCGGCAAGAGACCCAGTACTTC. The encoded protein is CASSPGGWTRQETQYF.

The rearrangement joins TRBV6-2 or TRBV6-3 to TRBJ2-7, with 7 bases aligning to TRBD2. The germline gives CDR1 MNHEY, CDR2 SVGEGT. The CDR3 spans 15 residues. V trimming: 4 bases; J trimming: 3 bases; junction bases outside the gene matches: 9. CDR3 loop: CASSLVGGPSYEQYF. For the CDR3, the DNA is TGTGCCAGCAGTTTGGTGGGAGGGCCCAGCTACGAGCAGTACTTC.

This clonotype was seen a few times. V is TRBV7-9 and J is TRBJ2-7; TRBD1 agrees at 11 bases. Germline trimming cut 5 bases from V and 2 bases from J; bases unmatched to any gene: 5. Germline values: CDR1 SEHNR, CDR2 FQNEAQ (reference sequence). The CDR3 spans 15 residues. The DNA for the CDR3 is TGTGCCAGCAGCCCGGACAGGGGGCTCGCCTACGAGCAGTACTTC. The encoded protein is CASSPDRGLAYEQYF.

The chain combines TRBV30 with TRBJ2-2, with TRBD2 identical over 7 bases. CDR3 length equals 16 residues. V was clipped by 4 bases and J by 3 bases; unmatched bases: 11. Germline lookup yields CDR1 GTSNPN and CDR2 SVGIG (reference sequence). CDR3 sequence: CAWTDHRAGDTGELFF. The CDR3 DNA follows: TGTGCCTGGACCGATCATCGGGCGGGGGACACCGGGGAGCTGTTTTTT.

Of note for this clonotype: A much bigger clone sits one base away, suggesting this may be a read error. This sequence joins TRBV7-2 and TRBJ2-1, with D maybe TRBD2 (7 bases). The J call could be wrong; TRBJ2-7 is a better fit for the DNA end. This CDR3 comprises 16 residues. Per the germline V gene, CDR1 is SGHTA and CDR2 is FQGNSA. The CDR3 loop reads CASSPRGGQKNNEQYF. The CDR3, as DNA: TGTGCCAGCAGCCCCCGCGGGGGACAAAAAAACAATGAGCAGTACTTC.